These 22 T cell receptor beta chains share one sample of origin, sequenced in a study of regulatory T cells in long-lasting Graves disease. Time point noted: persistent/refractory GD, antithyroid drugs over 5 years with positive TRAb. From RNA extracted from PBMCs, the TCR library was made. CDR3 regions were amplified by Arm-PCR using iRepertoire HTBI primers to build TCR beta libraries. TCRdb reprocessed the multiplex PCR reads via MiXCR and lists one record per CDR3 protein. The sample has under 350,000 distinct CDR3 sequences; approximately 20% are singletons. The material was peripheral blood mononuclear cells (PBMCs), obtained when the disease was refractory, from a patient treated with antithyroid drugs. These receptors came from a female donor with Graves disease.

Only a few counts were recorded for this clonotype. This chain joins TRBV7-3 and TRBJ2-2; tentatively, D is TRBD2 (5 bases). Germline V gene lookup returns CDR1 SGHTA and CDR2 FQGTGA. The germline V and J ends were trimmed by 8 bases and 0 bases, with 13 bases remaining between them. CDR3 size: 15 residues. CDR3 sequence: CASGYDYANTGELFF. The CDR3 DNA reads TGTGCCAGCGGTTACGACTACGCGAACACCGGGGAGCTGTTTTTT.

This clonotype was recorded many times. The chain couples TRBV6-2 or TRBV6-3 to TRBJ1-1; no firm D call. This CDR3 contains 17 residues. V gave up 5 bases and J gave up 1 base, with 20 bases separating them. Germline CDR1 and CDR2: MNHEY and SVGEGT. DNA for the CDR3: TGTGCCAGCAGTCGGTCCAAGGGTGTGACTGAGAACACTGAAGCTTTCTTT. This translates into CASSRSKGVTENTEAFF.

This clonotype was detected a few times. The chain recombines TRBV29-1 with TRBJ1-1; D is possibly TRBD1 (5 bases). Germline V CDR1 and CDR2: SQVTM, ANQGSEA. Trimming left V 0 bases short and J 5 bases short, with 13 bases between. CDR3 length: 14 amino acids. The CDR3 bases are TGCAGCGTTGAAGATCGGTCAGGGTCGACTGAAGCTTTCTTT. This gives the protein CSVEDRSGSTEAFF.

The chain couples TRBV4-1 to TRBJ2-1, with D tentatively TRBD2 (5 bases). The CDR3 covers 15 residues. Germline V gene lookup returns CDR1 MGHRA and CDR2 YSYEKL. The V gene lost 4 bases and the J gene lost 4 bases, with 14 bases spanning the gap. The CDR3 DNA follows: TGCGCCAGCAGCCCCGGGCTAGCCCCTTACAATGAGCAGTTCTTC. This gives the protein CASSPGLAPYNEQFF.

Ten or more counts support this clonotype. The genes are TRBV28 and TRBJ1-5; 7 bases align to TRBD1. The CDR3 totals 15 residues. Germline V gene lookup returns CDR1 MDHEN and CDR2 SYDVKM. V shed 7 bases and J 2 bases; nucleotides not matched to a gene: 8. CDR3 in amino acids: CASTGGGLGNQPQHF. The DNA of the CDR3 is TGTGCCAGCACAGGGGGGGGATTGGGCAATCAGCCCCAGCATTTT.

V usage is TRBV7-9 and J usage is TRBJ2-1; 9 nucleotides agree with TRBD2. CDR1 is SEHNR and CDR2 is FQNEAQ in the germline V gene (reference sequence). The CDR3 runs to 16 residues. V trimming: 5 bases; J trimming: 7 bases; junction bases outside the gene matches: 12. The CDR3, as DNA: TGTGCCAGCAGCGCCGGGGTAGCGGGAGCAGGAAATGAGCAGTTCTTC. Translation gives CASSAGVAGAGNEQFF.

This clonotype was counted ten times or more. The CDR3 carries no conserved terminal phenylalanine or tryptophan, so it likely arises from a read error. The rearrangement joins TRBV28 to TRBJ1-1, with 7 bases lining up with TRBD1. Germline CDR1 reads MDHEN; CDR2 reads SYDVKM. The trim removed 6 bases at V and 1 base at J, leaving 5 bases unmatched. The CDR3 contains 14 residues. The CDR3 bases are TGTGCCAGCAGCCCCAGGGGGAGGAACACTGAAGCTTTCTCT. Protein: CASSPRGRNTEAFS.

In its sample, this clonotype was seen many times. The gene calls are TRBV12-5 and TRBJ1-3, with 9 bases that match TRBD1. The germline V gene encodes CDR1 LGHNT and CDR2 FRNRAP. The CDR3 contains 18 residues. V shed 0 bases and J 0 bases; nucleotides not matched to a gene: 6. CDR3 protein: CASGLVTGTGSSGNTIYF. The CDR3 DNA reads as TGTGCTAGTGGTTTGGTAACCGGGACAGGGAGCTCTGGAAACACCATATATTTT. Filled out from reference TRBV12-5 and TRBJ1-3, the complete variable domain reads DARVTQTPRHKVTEMGQEVTMRCQPILGHNTVFWYRQTMMQGLELLAYFRNRAPLDDSGMPKDRFSAEMPDATLATLKIQPSEPRDSAVYFCASGLVTGTGSSGNTIYFGEGSWLTVV.

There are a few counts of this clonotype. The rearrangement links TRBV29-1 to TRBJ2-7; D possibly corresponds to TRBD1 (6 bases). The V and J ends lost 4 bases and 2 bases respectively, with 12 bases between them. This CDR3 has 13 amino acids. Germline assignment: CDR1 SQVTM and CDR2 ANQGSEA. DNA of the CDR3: TGCAGCGTTGTGTTGGACAGCACCTACGAGCAGTACTTC. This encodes CSVVLDSTYEQYF.

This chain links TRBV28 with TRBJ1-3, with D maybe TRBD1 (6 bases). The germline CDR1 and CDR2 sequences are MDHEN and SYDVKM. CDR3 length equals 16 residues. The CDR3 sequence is CAISAGGGHRGNTIYF. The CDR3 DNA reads TGTGCGATCTCAGCCGGGGGGGGGCATAGAGGAAACACCATATATTTT.

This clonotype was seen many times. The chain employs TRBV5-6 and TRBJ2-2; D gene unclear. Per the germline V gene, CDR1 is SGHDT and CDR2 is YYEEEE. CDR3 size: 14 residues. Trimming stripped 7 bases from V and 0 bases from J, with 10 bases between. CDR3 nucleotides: TGTGCCAGCTCTAGGGTATCGAACACCGGGGAGCTGTTTTTT. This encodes CASSRVSNTGELFF.

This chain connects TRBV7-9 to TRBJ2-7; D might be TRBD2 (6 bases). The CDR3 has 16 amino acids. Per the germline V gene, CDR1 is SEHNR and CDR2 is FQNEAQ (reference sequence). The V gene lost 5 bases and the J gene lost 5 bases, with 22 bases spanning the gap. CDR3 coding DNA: TGTGCCAGCAGCCCCCGAACTAGCAGACTTGCCAACGAGCAGTACTTC. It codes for CASSPRTSRLANEQYF. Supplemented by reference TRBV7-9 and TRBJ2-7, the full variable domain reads DTGVSQNPRHKITKRGQNVTFRCDPISEHNRLYWYRQTLGQGPEFLTYFQNEAQLEKSRLLSDRFSAERPKGSFSTLEIQRTEQGDSAMYLCASSPRTSRLANEQYFGPGTRLTVT.

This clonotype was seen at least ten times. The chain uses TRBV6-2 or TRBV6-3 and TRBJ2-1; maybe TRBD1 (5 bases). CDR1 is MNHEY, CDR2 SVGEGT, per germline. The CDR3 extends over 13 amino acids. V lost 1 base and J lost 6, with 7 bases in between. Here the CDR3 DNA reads TGTGCCAGCAGTTACTTGACAGTCAATGAGCAGTTCTTC. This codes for CASSYLTVNEQFF.

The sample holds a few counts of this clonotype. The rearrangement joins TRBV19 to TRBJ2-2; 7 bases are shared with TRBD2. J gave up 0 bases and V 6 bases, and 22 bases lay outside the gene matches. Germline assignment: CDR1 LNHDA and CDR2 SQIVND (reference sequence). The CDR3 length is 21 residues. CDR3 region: CASSMGTWRRRGTTNTGELFF. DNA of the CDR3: TGTGCCAGTAGCATGGGGACCTGGCGGCGCCGCGGGACTACGAACACCGGGGAGCTGTTTTTT.

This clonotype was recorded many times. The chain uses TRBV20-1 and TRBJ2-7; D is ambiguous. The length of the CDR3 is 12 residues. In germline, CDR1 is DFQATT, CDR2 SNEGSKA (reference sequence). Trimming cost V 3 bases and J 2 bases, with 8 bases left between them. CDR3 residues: CSASYSAYEQYF. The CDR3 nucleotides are TGCAGTGCTAGTTACAGCGCCTACGAGCAGTACTTC.

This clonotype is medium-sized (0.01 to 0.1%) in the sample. CDR3 sequence reads: CASSQGSLTEAFF. The CDR3 DNA sequence: TGTGCCAGCAGCCAAGGAAGCCTCACTGAAGCTTTCTTT. The J gene is TRBJ1-1, the V gene TRBV9; D uncertain. The CDR3 consists of 13 residues. Trimming shortened V by 4 bases and J by 4 bases, and 11 bases separated the two germline ends. Germline CDR1 is SGDLS and CDR2 is YYNGEE.

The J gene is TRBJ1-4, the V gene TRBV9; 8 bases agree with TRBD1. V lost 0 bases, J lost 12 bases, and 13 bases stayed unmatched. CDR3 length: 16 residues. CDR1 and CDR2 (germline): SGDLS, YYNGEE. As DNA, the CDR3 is TGTGCCAGCAGCGTAGGGGGCGGGATTGCGGGACAGGAACTGTTTTTT. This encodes CASSVGGGIAGQELFF. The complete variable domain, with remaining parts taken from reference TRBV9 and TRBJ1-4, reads DSGVTQTPKHLITATGQRVTLRCSPRSGDLSVYWYQQSLDQGLQFLIQYYNGEERAKGNILERFSAQQFPDLHSELNLSSLELGDSALYFCASSVGGGIAGQELFFGSGTQLSVL.

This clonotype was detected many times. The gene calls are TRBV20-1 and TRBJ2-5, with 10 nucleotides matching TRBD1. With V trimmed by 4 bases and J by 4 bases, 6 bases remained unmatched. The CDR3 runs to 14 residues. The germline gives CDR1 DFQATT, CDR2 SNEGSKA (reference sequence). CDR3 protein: CSAIPGQGTETQYF. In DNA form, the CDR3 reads TGCAGTGCTATCCCGGGACAGGGGACAGAGACCCAGTACTTC.

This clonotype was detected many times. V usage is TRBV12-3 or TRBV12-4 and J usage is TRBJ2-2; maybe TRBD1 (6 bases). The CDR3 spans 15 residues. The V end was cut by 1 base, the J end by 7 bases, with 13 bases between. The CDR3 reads CASSLGDRGHGELFF. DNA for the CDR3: TGTGCCAGCAGTTTAGGCGATAGGGGACACGGGGAGCTGTTTTTT.

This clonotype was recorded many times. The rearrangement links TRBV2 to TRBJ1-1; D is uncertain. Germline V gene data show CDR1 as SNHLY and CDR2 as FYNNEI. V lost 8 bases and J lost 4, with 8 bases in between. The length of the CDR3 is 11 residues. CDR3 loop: CASGPSTEAFF. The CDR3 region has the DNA TGTGCCAGCGGACCGAGCACTGAAGCTTTCTTT.

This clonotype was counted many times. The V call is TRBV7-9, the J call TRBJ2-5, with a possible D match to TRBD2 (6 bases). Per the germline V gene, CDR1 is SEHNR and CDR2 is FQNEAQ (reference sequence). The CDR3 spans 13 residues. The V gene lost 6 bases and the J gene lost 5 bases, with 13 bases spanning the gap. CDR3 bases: TGTGCCAGCAGTTTGGGCGGGGTTGAGACCCAGTACTTC. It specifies CASSLGGVETQYF.

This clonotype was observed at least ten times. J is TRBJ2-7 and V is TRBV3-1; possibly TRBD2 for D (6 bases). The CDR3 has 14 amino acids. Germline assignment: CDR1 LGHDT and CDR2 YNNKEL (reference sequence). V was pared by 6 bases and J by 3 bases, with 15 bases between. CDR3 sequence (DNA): TGTGCCAGCAGTTTAAGATCGGGGGACTACGAGCAGTACTTC. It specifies CASSLRSGDYEQYF.